This T cell receptor beta chain was found in a study of beta chain features in type 1 diabetes. Study observations and caveats: Type 1 diabetes patients had TCRB CDR3s that were shorter (moderately but significantly so) in all four CD4+ subsets.

This clone has only a few counts. Its antigen is currently unknown. The isolated RNA, all of it, was reverse transcribed, so expressed TCRB transcripts were what got sequenced. Measured with immunoSEQ multiplex PCR; TCRdb has only the in-frame clones, and not every one. Among some 140,000 clones listed, around 9% were seen once. The clonotype comes from a man aged 25-40 years with type 1 diabetes. Input material: central memory CD4+ T cells from blood.

The CDR3 nucleotides read TGTGCCAGCTCACCATGGTCACCAGGGGACAATCAGCCCCAGCATTTT. Amino acid sequence: CASSPWSPGDNQPQHF. This chain links TRBV18 with TRBJ1-5; TRBD1 might be the D (6 bases). Trimming shortened V by 2 bases and J by 3 bases, and 14 bases separated the two germline ends. The CDR3 totals 16 residues. Germline CDR1 KGHSH, CDR2 LQKENI.